This passage covers 7 T cell receptor beta chains from one sample sequenced in a study of T-cell reconstitution after alpha-beta-depleted transplantation in children. Preparation of the TCRbeta library used unique molecular identifiers. Using its own MiXCR run on the PCR reads, TCRdb lists one record per CDR3 protein. The data show about 540,000 distinct CDR3 sequences, about 16% seen once. The sequenced sample was PBMCs from the stem cell graft donor, obtained from the stem cell graft. These receptors were taken from a human donor who donated a stem cell graft to a child with acute lymphoblastic leukemia.

The gene calls are TRBV29-1 and TRBJ2-5; the match to TRBD1 covers 7 bases. Trimming at V came to 6 bases and at J to 1 base, leaving 5 bases not matched to a gene. The CDR3 totals 13 residues. CDR1 is SQVTM and CDR2 is ANQGSEA in the germline V gene. For the CDR3, the DNA is TGCAGCGTCCGGGACAGTGGCCAAGAGACCCAGTACTTC. It encodes CSVRDSGQETQYF.

In its sample, this clonotype was seen a few times. The chain links TRBV5-1 to TRBJ2-2; TRBD2 agrees at 11 bases. Germline CDR1 is SGHRS and CDR2 is YFSETQ. V trimming: 0 bases; J trimming: 0 bases; junction bases outside the gene matches: 4. CDR3 length: 18 amino acids. CDR3 in amino acids: CASSLGLLAGANTGELFF. The DNA of the CDR3 is TGCGCCAGCAGCTTGGGCCTACTAGCGGGAGCGAACACCGGGGAGCTGTTTTTT.

The chain links TRBV19 to TRBJ2-1; D is undetermined. Germline lookup yields CDR1 LNHDA and CDR2 SQIVND (reference sequence). With 8 bases removed from V and 14 bases from J, the gap between germline ends came to 13 bases. CDR3 length: 10 residues. CDR3 residues: CASDEASEFF. CDR3 in DNA: TGTGCCAGTGACGAGGCCTCTGAGTTCTTC.

This clonotype was counted only a few times. The chain is built from TRBV29-1 and TRBJ2-2; 8 bases are shared with TRBD1. This CDR3 is built from 15 residues. Germline V CDR1 and CDR2: SQVTM, ANQGSEA. With V trimmed by 2 bases and J by 10 bases, 12 bases remained unmatched. CDR3 DNA sequence: TGCAGCGTTGAACCTACGGGACAGGCGGTTCAGGAGCTGTTTTTT. Its protein product is CSVEPTGQAVQELFF.

This clonotype was detected a few times. The chain employs TRBV20-1 and TRBJ2-1; TRBD2 matches at 14 bases. The ends lost 5 bases at V and 2 bases at J; junction bases unmatched: 8. There are 17 residues in the CDR3. Germline lookup yields CDR1 DFQATT and CDR2 SNEGSKA (reference sequence). The CDR3 here is CSAPHSTSGRAYNEQFF. CDR3 in DNA: TGCAGTGCTCCCCATTCGACTAGCGGGAGGGCCTACAATGAGCAGTTCTTC.

The J gene is TRBJ2-5, the V gene TRBV9; TRBD2 matches at 8 bases. The V gene's germline CDR1 is SGDLS and CDR2 YYNGEE. The CDR3 sequence is 15 residues long. The V segment lost 4 bases and the J segment 2 bases; nucleotides outside the gene matches: 7. CDR3 DNA sequence: TGTGCCAGCAGCCGTAGCGGGGCAGATCAAGAGACCCAGTACTTC. The encoded protein is CASSRSGADQETQYF. The full variable domain, in which reference TRBV9 and TRBJ2-5 provide the parts outside the CDR3, is DSGVTQTPKHLITATGQRVTLRCSPRSGDLSVYWYQQSLDQGLQFLIQYYNGEERAKGNILERFSAQQFPDLHSELNLSSLELGDSALYFCASSRSGADQETQYFGPGTRLLVL.

The V and J genes are TRBV9 and TRBJ1-2; D remains ambiguous. Germline V gives CDR1 SGDLS, CDR2 YYNGEE. The CDR3 is 14 residues long. The ends were cut back, 3 bases at V and 0 bases at J, with 9 bases in the middle. The CDR3 nucleotides are TGTGCCAGCAGCGAAAACAGCCCTAACTATGGCTACACCTTC. Encoded protein: CASSENSPNYGYTF.